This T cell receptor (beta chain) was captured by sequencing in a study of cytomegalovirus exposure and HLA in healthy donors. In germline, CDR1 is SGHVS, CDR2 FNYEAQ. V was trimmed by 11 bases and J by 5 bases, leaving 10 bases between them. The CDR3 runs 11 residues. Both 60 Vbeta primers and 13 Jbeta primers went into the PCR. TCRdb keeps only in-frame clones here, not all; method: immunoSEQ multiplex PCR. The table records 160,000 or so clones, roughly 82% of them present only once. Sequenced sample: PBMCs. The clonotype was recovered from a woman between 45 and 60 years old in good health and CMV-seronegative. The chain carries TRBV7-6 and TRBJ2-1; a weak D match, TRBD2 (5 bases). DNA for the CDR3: TGTGCCGCGGGTAGTCACAATGAGCAGTTCTTC. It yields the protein CAAGSHNEQFF.